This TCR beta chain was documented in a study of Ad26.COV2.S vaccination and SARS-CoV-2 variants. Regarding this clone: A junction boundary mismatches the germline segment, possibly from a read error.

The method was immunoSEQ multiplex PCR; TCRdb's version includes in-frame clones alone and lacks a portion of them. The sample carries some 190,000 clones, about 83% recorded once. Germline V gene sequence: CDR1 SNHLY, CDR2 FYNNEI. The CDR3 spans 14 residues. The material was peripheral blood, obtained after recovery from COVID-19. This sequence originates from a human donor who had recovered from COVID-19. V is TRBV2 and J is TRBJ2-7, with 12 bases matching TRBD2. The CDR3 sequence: CASSSGGASDEQYF. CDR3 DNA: TGTGCCAGCTCTAGCGGGGGGGCCTCCGACGAGCAGTACTTC.